Reported below is one T cell receptor (beta chain). This entry belongs to a study of blood T cell repertoires in COVID-19. From germline, CDR1 is KGHSH and CDR2 LQKENI. The V and J ends lost 3 bases and 5 bases, in that order; junction bases with no gene match: 6. This CDR3 is 15 amino acids long. In the study's own analysis: Amplification of reference gene primers was used by the study to estimate nucleated cell counts. Sequencing was performed with immunoSEQ multiplex PCR; in TCRdb, only in-frame clones are kept and a portion is missing. The DNA was the basis for D and trimming; V, J and clone size are from that table. Among 190,000 or so clones listed, around 91% were seen once.

The sequencing sample was made of peripheral blood. This receptor was taken from a man aged 50-59 years with acute or convalescent COVID-19. This sequence joins TRBV18 and TRBJ1-2, with 10 bases matching TRBD1. CDR3 sequence: CASSPTGGAGYGYTF. The CDR3 DNA reads as TGTGCCAGCTCACCGACAGGGGGCGCGGGTTATGGCTACACCTTC.